The 8 T cell receptor beta chains in this list originate from one sample, sequenced in a study of control samples from healthy donors and cancer patients. Using immunoSEQ multiplex PCR, the repertoire was profiled, and TCRdb retains in-frame clones only, with some absent. The table records some 120,000 clones, about 92% of them present only once. Input material: PBMCs. The receptors stem from a man aged 45-65 years with head and neck cancer.

The chain carries TRBV6-5 and TRBJ2-7, with D uncertain. CDR3 length equals 10 residues. Looked up from germline, CDR1 is MNHEY and CDR2 is SVGAGI. V shed 9 bases and J shed 4 bases, with 7 bases lying between them. CDR3 sequence reads: CASKGYEQYF. CDR3 coding DNA: TGTGCCAGTAAGGGTTACGAGCAGTACTTC.

The chain uses TRBV11-2 and TRBJ2-1; TRBD2 might be the D (6 bases). The germline V gene encodes CDR1 SGHAT and CDR2 FQNNGV. V lost 5 bases and J lost 2, with 16 bases in between. The CDR3 consists of 16 residues. The CDR3 sequence: CASSPGDSLPYNEQFF. DNA of the CDR3: TGTGCCAGCAGCCCCGGGGACTCGCTTCCCTACAATGAGCAGTTCTTC. Variable domain in full (rest from reference TRBV11-2 and TRBJ2-1): EAGVAQSPRYKIIEKRQSVAFWCNPISGHATLYWYQQILGQGPKLLIQFQNNGVVDDSQLPKDRFSAERLKGVDSTLKIQPAKLEDSAVYLCASSPGDSLPYNEQFFGPGTRLTVL.

The chain has TRBV7-9 and TRBJ2-1; 9 nucleotides align to TRBD1. This CDR3 has 19 amino acids. Germline V gene sequence: CDR1 SEHNR, CDR2 FQNEAQ (reference sequence). The J segment lost 9 bases and the V segment lost 10 bases, leaving 28 bases of the junction unmatched. The CDR3 nucleotides read TGTGCCACCCTTCTTAGGTCCCGCATAGGTCGAGGGACAGGGACTGAGCAGTTCTTC. Translated, it gives CATLLRSRIGRGTGTEQFF. Full variable domain (missing parts from reference TRBV7-9 and TRBJ2-1): DTGVSQNPRHKITKRGQNVTFRCDPISEHNRLYWYRQTLGQGPEFLTYFQNEAQLEKSRLLSDRFSAERPKGSFSTLEIQRTEQGDSAMYLCATLLRSRIGRGTGTEQFFGPGTRLTVL.

J is TRBJ2-3 and V is TRBV2; 11 bases align to TRBD2. The CDR3 is 16 residues long. V trimming: 6 bases; J trimming: 0 bases; junction bases outside the gene matches: 5. Germline CDR1 and CDR2: SNHLY and FYNNEI. CDR3 sequence reads: CASRLGLAGSTDTQYF. The CDR3 DNA reads TGTGCCAGCAGGCTTGGACTAGCGGGTAGCACAGATACGCAGTATTTT.

The chain uses TRBV28 and TRBJ1-1; 9 positions match TRBD1. Germline CDR1 reads MDHEN; CDR2 reads SYDVKM. With 6 bases clipped from V and 4 bases from J, the junction kept 0 bases outside the gene matches. CDR3 length: 12 amino acids. As DNA, the CDR3 is TGTGCCAGCAGGACAGGGGGCACTGAAGCTTTCTTT. It specifies CASRTGGTEAFF.

The chain joins TRBV18 to TRBJ2-7; 15 bases align to TRBD2. The ends lost 2 bases at V and 6 bases at J; junction bases unmatched: 5. This CDR3 region has 16 residues. In germline, CDR1 is KGHSH, CDR2 LQKENI. The CDR3 region is CASSPGTSGGLGEQYF. For the CDR3, the DNA is TGTGCCAGCTCACCAGGGACTAGCGGGGGGCTAGGCGAGCAGTACTTC. Variable domain in full (rest from reference TRBV18 and TRBJ2-7): NAGVMQNPRHLVRRRGQEARLRCSPMKGHSHVYWYRQLPEEGLKFMVYLQKENIIDESGMPKERFSAEFPKEGPSILRIQQVVRGDSAAYFCASSPGTSGGLGEQYFGPGTRLTVT.

In nucleotides, the CDR3 is TGTGCCAGTAGTATCTCGTCGTCACAGACCTATGGCTACACCTTC. Amino acid sequence: CASSISSSQTYGYTF. The chain uses TRBV19 and TRBJ1-2, with D hard to call. The germline V and J ends were trimmed by 3 bases and 4 bases, with 15 bases remaining between them. The CDR3 is 15 amino acids. The V gene's germline CDR1 is LNHDA and CDR2 SQIVND (reference sequence). The full variable domain, completed using reference TRBV19 and TRBJ1-2, is DGGITQSPKYLFRKEGQNVTLSCEQNLNHDAMYWYRQDPGQGLRLIYYSQIVNDFQKGDIAEGYSVSREKKESFPLTVTSAQKNPTAFYLCASSISSSQTYGYTFGSGTRLTVV.

Only one count was recorded for this clone. V and J are TRBV5-3 and TRBJ2-1, with 9 bases matching TRBD1. TRBV5-3 is an open reading frame, and its role is uncertain. The CDR3 has 19 amino acids. J lost 7 bases, V lost 4 bases, and 21 bases had no gene match. Here the CDR3 DNA reads TGTGCCAGAAGCAACGCCCGGGACAGGGCTTTTTTTGGGTCTAATGAGCAGTTCTTC. Amino acids: CARSNARDRAFFGSNEQFF.